One sample yielded the 14 T cell receptor beta chains listed below, sequenced in a study of early T cells in non-severe SARS-CoV-2 infection. TCRdb reanalysed the 5' RACE reads using MiXCR and keeps one entry per CDR3 protein. Here the sample spans fewer than 80,000 distinct CDR3 sequences, roughly a tenth being singletons. Source material: whole blood. The receptors derive from an adult who was a healthcare worker with PCR-confirmed SARS-CoV-2 infection or an uninfected control (not recorded which).

Note on this clonotype: At one end the junction does not follow the germline gene, possibly because of a read error. The rearrangement uses TRBV30 and TRBJ1-1; unclear D gene. The germline V gene has CDR1 GTSNPN and CDR2 SVGIG (reference sequence). The CDR3 consists of 13 residues. CDR3 sequence: CVWSGVQLAEAFF. The CDR3 DNA is TGTGTCTGGAGTGGGGTGCAATTGGCTGAAGCTTTCTTT.

Ten or more counts support this clonotype. CDR3 nucleotides: TGTGCCAGCAGCCCGGACTCGGAAATTACCTACGAGCAGTACTTC. This gives the protein CASSPDSEITYEQYF. The chain links TRBV4-2 to TRBJ2-7, with D possibly matching TRBD2 (5 bases). V was trimmed by 4 bases and J by 2 bases, leaving 15 bases between them. The CDR3 runs 15 residues. Germline CDR1 is LGHNA and CDR2 is YNFKEQ.

This clonotype was seen at least ten times. The chain is built from TRBV29-1 and TRBJ2-3; D may be TRBD1 (6 bases). The V end lost 4 bases, the J end lost 5 bases, and 13 bases lay between the germline ends. The CDR3 is 13 residues long. Germline V lookup: CDR1 SQVTM, CDR2 ANQGSEA. As DNA, the CDR3 is TGCAGCGTTGCCGGGCAGGGGCGAGATACGCAGTATTTT. Translation gives CSVAGQGRDTQYF.

This clonotype was recorded many times. The chain carries TRBV29-1 and TRBJ2-3; 8 bases match TRBD1. The CDR3 is 12 amino acids. Trimming removed 7 bases from V and 6 bases from J; junction bases left unmatched: 6. Germline CDR1 reads SQVTM; CDR2 reads ANQGSEA. As DNA, the CDR3 is TGCAGCGCTCCGGGACAGGAGGATACGCAGTATTTT. Protein: CSAPGQEDTQYF.

This clonotype was recorded many times. The chain carries TRBV11-2 and TRBJ2-3; D remains unclear. V lost 6 bases to trimming and J lost 2 bases, with 6 bases between them. Germline CDR1 and CDR2: SGHAT and FQNNGV. The CDR3 consists of 12 residues. CDR3 bases: TGTGCCAGCAGTTTGAACACAGATACGCAGTATTTT. As protein: CASSLNTDTQYF. Filled out from reference TRBV11-2 and TRBJ2-3, the complete variable domain reads EAGVAQSPRYKIIEKRQSVAFWCNPISGHATLYWYQQILGQGPKLLIQFQNNGVVDDSQLPKDRFSAERLKGVDSTLKIQPAKLEDSAVYLCASSLNTDTQYFGPGTRLTVL.

The chain couples TRBV27 to TRBJ1-2, with TRBD1 matching over 7 bases. Germline V gene data show CDR1 as MNHEY and CDR2 as SMNVEV (reference sequence). CDR3 length: 17 amino acids. Trimming removed 4 bases from V and 4 bases from J; junction bases left unmatched: 15. The CDR3 is CASSSEDRAAFLYGYTF. The CDR3, as DNA: TGTGCCAGCAGTTCGGAAGACAGGGCGGCATTTCTCTATGGCTACACCTTC.

The chain couples TRBV7-2 to TRBJ2-3; no clear D gene. The germline V gene has CDR1 SGHTA and CDR2 FQGNSA. The CDR3 totals 15 residues. V was trimmed by 0 bases and J by 0 bases, leaving 7 bases between them. CDR3 sequence (DNA): TGTGCCAGCAGCTTAGCGTGGGGAAGCACAGATACGCAGTATTTT. Its translation: CASSLAWGSTDTQYF.

The table lists this clonotype with many counts. This chain uses TRBV19 with TRBJ1-2; the D is unclear. Deletions cut 2 bases from V and 2 bases from J, with 9 bases between. This CDR3 contains 14 residues. The germline V gene has CDR1 LNHDA and CDR2 SQIVND (reference sequence). CDR3 bases: TGTGCCAGTAGTATACCGGCAGGAAACTATGGCTACACCTTC. This translates into CASSIPAGNYGYTF.

This clonotype was detected many times. The chain carries TRBV14 and TRBJ2-3; D is perhaps TRBD1 (6 bases). Germline CDR1 and CDR2: SGHDN and FVKESK. The CDR3 has 14 residues. V shed 3 bases and J shed 1 base, with 8 bases lying between them. CDR3 DNA sequence: TGTGCCAGCAGCCAGTGGACAGGCACAGATACGCAGTATTTT. This translates into CASSQWTGTDTQYF.

This clonotype has more than one count but fewer than ten. The chain combines TRBV20-1 with TRBJ2-1; D is undetermined. The germline gives CDR1 DFQATT, CDR2 SNEGSKA (reference sequence). The ends were cut back, 2 bases at V and 2 bases at J, with 13 bases in the middle. The CDR3 is 15 residues long. The CDR3 protein is CSARSGDNTYNEQFF. CDR3 sequence (DNA): TGCAGTGCTAGAAGTGGTGACAACACCTACAATGAGCAGTTCTTC.

This sequence joins TRBV20-1 and TRBJ2-2; D not certain. V lost 0 bases and J 2 bases, leaving 13 bases between the germline ends. This CDR3 contains 16 residues. In germline, CDR1 is DFQATT, CDR2 SNEGSKA (reference sequence). The CDR3 reads CSARDWAAANTGELFF. CDR3 bases: TGCAGTGCTAGAGATTGGGCGGCGGCAAACACCGGGGAGCTGTTTTTT.

Regarding this clonotype: This sequence may be a read error, since a much larger clone differs from it by one base. The chain carries TRBV15 and TRBJ2-7; possible D gene TRBD2, 6 bases. The CDR3 runs to 15 residues. V gave up 7 bases and J gave up 3 bases, with 19 bases separating them. Germline assignment: CDR1 LNHNV and CDR2 YYDKDF (reference sequence). CDR3 protein: CATTGASDDFYEQYF. As DNA, the CDR3 is TGTGCCACCACCGGAGCTAGCGATGACTTCTACGAGCAGTACTTC.

V is TRBV29-1 and J is TRBJ2-1, with 9 bases matching TRBD2. V trimming: 7 bases; J trimming: 2 bases; junction bases outside the gene matches: 6. This CDR3 spans 14 amino acids. Germline values: CDR1 SQVTM, CDR2 ANQGSEA. CDR3 nucleotides: TGCAGCGACCGAGCGGGAGGAACCTACAATGAGCAGTTCTTC. Its protein product is CSDRAGGTYNEQFF.

As for this clonotype: This may arise from a read error, as a much more abundant clone is one base away. This chain joins TRBV10-3 and TRBJ2-3, with TRBD2 matching 7 bases. The CDR3 has 15 residues. Per germline, CDR1 ENHRY and CDR2 SYGVKD. V shed 0 bases, J shed 2 bases, and the junction held 2 bases outside the gene matches. The CDR3 region has the DNA TGTGCCATCAGTGAGTCAGCGGGGCACACAGATACGCAGTATTTT. It encodes CAISESAGHTDTQYF.